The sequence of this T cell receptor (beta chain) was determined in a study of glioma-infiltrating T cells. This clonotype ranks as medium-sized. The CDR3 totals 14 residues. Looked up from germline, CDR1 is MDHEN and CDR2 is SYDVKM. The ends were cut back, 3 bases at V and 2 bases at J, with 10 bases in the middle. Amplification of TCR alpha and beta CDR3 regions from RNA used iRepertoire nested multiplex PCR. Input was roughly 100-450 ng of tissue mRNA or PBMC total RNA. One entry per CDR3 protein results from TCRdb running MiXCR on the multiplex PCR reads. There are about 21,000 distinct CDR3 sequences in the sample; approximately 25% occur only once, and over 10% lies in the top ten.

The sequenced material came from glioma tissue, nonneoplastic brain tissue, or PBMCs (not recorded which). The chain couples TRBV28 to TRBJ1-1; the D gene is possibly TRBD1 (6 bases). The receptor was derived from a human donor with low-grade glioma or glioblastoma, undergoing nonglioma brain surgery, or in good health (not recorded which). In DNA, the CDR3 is TGTGCCAGCAGTTTTTCACAGGGCAACACTGAAGCTTTCTTT. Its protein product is CASSFSQGNTEAFF.